The source of this T cell receptor beta chain is a study of blood T cell repertoires in COVID-19. In the study overall: Whether acute or convalescent, the COVID-19 samples came from the United States, Italy and Spain. Sources were T cells, B-cell-depleted T cells, or PBMCs; the material itself was cDNA or gDNA.

With regard to this clone: The limits of the CDR3 on the DNA are not certain, so only TCRdb's listed CDR3 is given.

The germline gives CDR1 MNHNY, CDR2 SVGAGI (reference sequence). The CDR3 is 15 residues long, ends included. Some clones are missing from TCRdb's copy, which holds only in-frame ones; the method was immunoSEQ multiplex PCR. Among about 190,000 clones, around 80% were seen once, and the ten largest hold about 15%. V and J are TRBV6-6 and TRBJ1-1; the DNA was not compared with TRBD1, the D call given in the table. This sequence originates from a young man with active or convalescent COVID-19. The material sequenced was peripheral blood. CDR3 in amino acids: CASSFGAGQVTEAFF.